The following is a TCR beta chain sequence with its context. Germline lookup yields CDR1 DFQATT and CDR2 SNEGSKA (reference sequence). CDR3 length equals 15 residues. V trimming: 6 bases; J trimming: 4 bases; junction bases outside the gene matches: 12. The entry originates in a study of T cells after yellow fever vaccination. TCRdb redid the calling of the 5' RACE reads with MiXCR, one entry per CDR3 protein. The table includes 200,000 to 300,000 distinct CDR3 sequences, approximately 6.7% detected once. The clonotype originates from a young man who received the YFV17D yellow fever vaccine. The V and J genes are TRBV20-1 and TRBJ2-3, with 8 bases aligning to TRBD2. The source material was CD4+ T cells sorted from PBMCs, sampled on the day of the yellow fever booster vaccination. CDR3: CSAPLASGSPDTQYF. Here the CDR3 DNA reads TGCAGTGCCCCACTTGCCAGCGGGAGCCCAGATACGCAGTATTTT.